Presented here are 24 T cell receptor beta chains from one specimen sequenced in a study of blood T cell repertoires in COVID-19 (dated by TCRdb to the early 2020s). Library preparation employed the immunoSEQ multiplex PCR assay. Drawn from immuneACCESS, this table holds only the in-frame rearrangements with V and J called that TCRdb kept. Clones are partly lost; checked studies trace under half to an unresolved V gene and leave the rest unexplained. Recorded for this sample are 200,000 to 300,000 clones; roughly four fifths of them occurred a single time. The top ten hold approximately 4% of the sample. Sequencing input: PBMCs or T cells enriched from blood (not recorded which). The receptor source for this set is a woman in her 40s who had been exposed to COVID-19.

The count of this clone is one. The chain links TRBV2 to TRBJ1-6; a weak D match, TRBD1 (5 bases). There are 15 residues in the CDR3. V was pared by 2 bases and J by 7 bases, with 12 bases between. Germline V gene sequence: CDR1 SNHLY, CDR2 FYNNEI. The CDR3 DNA follows: TGTGCCAGCAGTGAAAGTCGGTCAGGGAATTCACCCCTCCACTTT. It specifies CASSESRSGNSPLHF.

The chain couples TRBV5-1 to TRBJ1-3; D is perhaps TRBD1 (5 bases). The CDR3 covers 16 residues. With 0 bases removed from V and 4 bases from J, the gap between germline ends came to 14 bases. CDR1 is SGHRS and CDR2 is YFSETQ in the germline V gene. The CDR3: CASSLAGAGMGNTIYF. The CDR3 DNA sequence: TGCGCCAGCAGCTTGGCCGGAGCAGGGATGGGAAACACCATATATTTT.

The chain recombines TRBV5-4 with TRBJ1-4, with D possibly TRBD1 on 6 matching bases. The CDR3 has 15 residues. With 5 bases removed from V and 8 bases from J, the gap between germline ends came to 19 bases. Germline assignment: CDR1 SGHNT and CDR2 YYREEE (reference sequence). The DNA for the CDR3 is TGTGCCAGCAGTAACCAGCAGGGGATAGGAGAAAAACTGTTTTTT. Protein product: CASSNQQGIGEKLFF.

The CDR3: CASSEGGGYGYTF. DNA for the CDR3: TGTGCCAGCAGTGAGGGGGGTGGCTATGGCTACACCTTC. The V and J genes are TRBV6-4 and TRBJ1-2; the D gene is possibly TRBD1 (5 bases). This CDR3 has 13 residues. Germline CDR1 reads MRHNA; CDR2 reads SNTAGT. V dropped 3 bases and J dropped 4 bases, with 9 bases sitting between them.

The CDR3, as DNA: TGTGCCAGCAGTAAACTCCGGACAGGGGCCTACAATGAGCAGTTCTTC. Its translation: CASSKLRTGAYNEQFF. The gene calls are TRBV28 and TRBJ2-1; TRBD1 matches at 9 bases. In germline, CDR1 is MDHEN, CDR2 SYDVKM. V lost 5 bases to trimming and J lost 2 bases; unmatched junction nucleotides: 7. The CDR3 covers 16 residues.

The chain has TRBV3-1 (or the pseudogene TRBV3-2) and TRBJ2-5, with D perhaps matching TRBD2 (6 bases). This CDR3 is 14 amino acids long. Germline V gene data show CDR1 as LGHDT and CDR2 as YNNKEL (reference sequence). V lost 1 base, J lost 2 bases, and 8 bases lay in between. CDR3: CASSQGLAQETQYF. The DNA for the CDR3 is TGTGCCAGCAGCCAAGGGCTAGCGCAAGAGACCCAGTACTTC.

For this clone: Different DNA sequences within this sample yield the same CDR3. The rearrangement uses TRBV19 and TRBJ1-1, with D hard to call. The CDR3 runs 11 residues. The ends were cut back, 7 bases at V and 0 bases at J, with 3 bases in the middle. Germline CDR1 reads LNHDA; CDR2 reads SQIVND (reference sequence). As DNA, the CDR3 is TGTGCCAGTACGGTGAACACTGAAGCTTTCTTT. Protein: CASTVNTEAFF.

This clone was counted only a few times. The CDR3 protein is CASSADRAEQYF. The CDR3 coding sequence is TGCGCCAGCAGCGCGGACAGGGCCGAGCAGTACTTC. The chain links TRBV4-1 to TRBJ2-7; 8 bases agree with TRBD1. Germline V CDR1 and CDR2: MGHRA, YSYEKL. Trimming at V came to 5 bases and at J to 6 bases, leaving 3 bases not matched to a gene. The CDR3 has 12 residues.

J is TRBJ2-1 and V is TRBV10-2; 9 bases align to TRBD2. With V trimmed by 2 bases and J by 0 bases, 17 bases remained unmatched. CDR3 length: 21 amino acids. Germline V gene lookup returns CDR1 WSHSY and CDR2 SAAADI. The CDR3 loop reads CASSEPPLGLAGPHSYNEQFF. Here the CDR3 DNA reads TGCGCCAGCAGTGAGCCCCCATTGGGGCTAGCGGGACCCCACTCCTACAATGAGCAGTTCTTC.

This chain connects TRBV9 to TRBJ2-1; 11 nucleotides agree with TRBD2. The CDR3 loop spans 15 amino acids. With 3 bases clipped from V and 7 bases from J, the junction kept 6 bases outside the gene matches. Germline V lookup: CDR1 SGDLS, CDR2 YYNGEE. The CDR3 loop is CASSAIAGGSNEQFF. DNA of the CDR3: TGTGCCAGCAGCGCTATAGCGGGGGGGAGTAATGAGCAGTTCTTC.

J is TRBJ1-1 and V is TRBV19; a possible D gene is TRBD1 (6 bases). The V gene's germline CDR1 is LNHDA and CDR2 SQIVND (reference sequence). V gave up 7 bases and J gave up 1 base, with 13 bases separating them. The CDR3 has 14 amino acids. The CDR3 nucleotides read TGTGCCAGTACTCCGGGACACAGGAACACTGAAGCTTTCTTT. Translating it yields CASTPGHRNTEAFF.

CDR3 protein: CASSQDKGAVSFSSPLHF. DNA for the CDR3: TGCGCCAGCAGCCAAGATAAGGGGGCGGTGTCCTTTTCTTCACCCCTCCACTTT. The chain joins TRBV4-3 to TRBJ1-6; 7 positions match TRBD1. Germline V gene sequence: CDR1 LGHNA, CDR2 YSLEER. The CDR3 sequence is 18 residues long. The junction had 14 bases not matched to a gene; V was cut back by 0 bases and J by 9 bases.

The chain carries TRBV18 and TRBJ2-3; D perhaps matches TRBD2 (5 bases). CDR3 length: 16 residues. V shed 3 bases and J shed 3 bases, with 16 bases lying between them. The germline CDR1 and CDR2 sequences are KGHSH and LQKENI. CDR3 sequence reads: CASSPNGRGSTDTQYF. The CDR3 region has the DNA TGTGCCAGCTCACCCAATGGCCGGGGTTCGACAGATACGCAGTATTTT.

The chain employs TRBV9 and TRBJ1-1; 8 bases are shared with TRBD1. The ends lost 6 bases at V and 1 base at J; junction bases unmatched: 11. This CDR3 has 16 residues. Germline lookup yields CDR1 SGDLS and CDR2 YYNGEE. CDR3 DNA sequence: TGTGCCAGCACCAAGGGACCGGGACAGGAGAACACTGAAGCTTTCTTT. Its protein product is CASTKGPGQENTEAFF.

The chain's CDR3 is CASRGARGRESEKLFF. DNA of the CDR3: TGCGCCTCGAGGGGTGCCAGGGGGCGAGAGAGCGAAAAACTGTTTTTT. The chain is built from TRBV4-1 and TRBJ1-4, with TRBD1 matching over 8 bases. Germline CDR1 reads MGHRA; CDR2 reads YSYEKL. The V and J ends lost 11 bases and 8 bases, in that order; junction bases with no gene match: 19. The CDR3 length is 16 residues.

This chain uses TRBV9 with TRBJ1-1; no definite D call. Germline V gene data show CDR1 as SGDLS and CDR2 as YYNGEE. The CDR3 spans 14 residues. Trimming removed 3 bases from V and 5 bases from J, with 14 bases in between. The CDR3 loop reads CASSATGAVTEAFF. For the CDR3, the DNA is TGTGCCAGCAGCGCGACGGGTGCGGTAACTGAAGCTTTCTTT.

The V gene is TRBV7-9, the J gene TRBJ2-5; 7 bases match TRBD2. Per the germline V gene, CDR1 is SEHNR and CDR2 is FQNEAQ (reference sequence). This CDR3 has 12 residues. The J segment lost 4 bases and the V segment lost 7 bases, leaving 3 bases of the junction unmatched. The CDR3 sequence: CASTGEGETQYF. In DNA form, the CDR3 reads TGTGCCAGCACTGGGGAGGGAGAGACCCAGTACTTC. The full variable domain, rest sourced from reference TRBV7-9 and TRBJ2-5, is DTGVSQNPRHKITKRGQNVTFRCDPISEHNRLYWYRQTLGQGPEFLTYFQNEAQLEKSRLLSDRFSAERPKGSFSTLEIQRTEQGDSAMYLCASTGEGETQYFGPGTRLLVL.

A remark on this clone: One end of the junction varies from germline; a read error may be responsible. This sequence joins TRBV7-7 and TRBJ2-5; TRBD2 matches at 12 bases. The CDR3 loop spans 16 amino acids. Germline lookup yields CDR1 SSHAT and CDR2 FNYEAQ (reference sequence). CDR3: CASSLLAGGRMETQYF. The CDR3 bases are TGTGCTAGCAGCTTACTAGCGGGGGGCCGGATGGAGACCCAGTACTTC.

The rearrangement links TRBV3-1 (or the pseudogene TRBV3-2) to TRBJ1-1; TRBD1 matches at 7 bases. This CDR3 has 16 amino acids. J lost 0 bases, V lost 5 bases, and 9 bases had no gene match. Germline V lookup: CDR1 LGHDT, CDR2 YNNKEL (reference sequence). The CDR3 DNA sequence: TGTGCCAGCAGCTTTGGGACAGCAGTACTGAACACTGAAGCTTTCTTT. As protein: CASSFGTAVLNTEAFF.

This clone appeared once. The chain combines TRBV5-4 with TRBJ2-3; TRBD2 matches at 10 bases. Germline V gene data show CDR1 as SGHNT and CDR2 as YYREEE (reference sequence). This CDR3 has 17 amino acids. V shed 4 bases, J shed 5 bases, and the junction held 13 bases outside the gene matches. CDR3 DNA sequence: TGTGCCAGCAGCCAAGGTAGCACTAGCGGGGTAGTAGATACGCAGTATTTT. It specifies CASSQGSTSGVVDTQYF.

The chain uses TRBV7-3 and TRBJ2-3, with D tentatively TRBD2 (6 bases). CDR1 SGHTA and CDR2 FQGTGA come from the germline V gene. V shed 4 bases and J shed 9 bases, with 11 bases lying between them. The CDR3 sequence is 12 residues long. The CDR3: CASSSEGSTQYF. CDR3 sequence (DNA): TGTGCCAGCAGCTCGGAGGGTAGCACGCAGTATTTT.

This chain joins TRBV28 and TRBJ2-2, with D perhaps TRBD1 (6 bases). V lost 2 bases and J lost 7, with 17 bases in between. CDR1 is MDHEN, CDR2 SYDVKM, per germline. The CDR3 has 16 residues. Here the CDR3 reads CASSLPRTGLGGELFF. The CDR3 DNA sequence: TGTGCCAGCAGTTTACCCAGAACAGGGTTGGGCGGGGAGCTGTTTTTT.

CDR3: CASSPLTGMRPEAFF. CDR3 DNA sequence: TGTGCCAGCTCACCACTGACAGGGATGAGGCCTGAAGCTTTCTTT. The chain couples TRBV18 to TRBJ1-1; 7 bases fit TRBD1. V lost 1 base and J lost 6; bases outside the gene matches: 8. Germline V gene sequence: CDR1 KGHSH, CDR2 LQKENI. There are 15 residues in the CDR3. Filled out from reference TRBV18 and TRBJ1-1, the complete variable domain reads NAGVMQNPRHLVRRRGQEARLRCSPMKGHSHVYWYRQLPEEGLKFMVYLQKENIIDESGMPKERFSAEFPKEGPSILRIQQVVRGDSAAYFCASSPLTGMRPEAFFGQGTRLTVV.

Written as DNA, the CDR3 is TGCGCCAGCAGCCAAGATTTTTTGCGGACTGAAGCTTTCTTT. Its protein is CASSQDFLRTEAFF. The gene calls are TRBV5-1 and TRBJ1-1; D call uncertain. Trimming cost V 4 bases and J 5 bases, with 15 bases left between them. Germline V gene data show CDR1 as SGHRS and CDR2 as YFSETQ. The CDR3 has 14 amino acids.